Below, one T cell receptor (beta chain) is given with its context. CDR3 size: 15 residues. With V trimmed by 2 bases and J by 5 bases, 5 bases remained unmatched. Germline V CDR1 and CDR2: SGHRS, YFSETQ. A library of TCRbeta sequences, prepared with unique molecular identifiers, was generated. TCRdb fed the PCR reads into MiXCR, producing one record per CDR3 protein. This table holds hundreds of thousands of distinct CDR3 sequences, approximately 15% found once. This sample stems from a study of T-cell reconstitution after alpha-beta-depleted transplantation in children. This sequence was found in a male patient aged 10 to 17 who had a stem cell transplant for acute lymphoblastic leukemia, so the T cells may come from the graft donor. The sample in question was PBMCs, mostly from graft donor cells, obtained 360 days after TCRalphabeta/CD19-depleted stem cell transplant. The chain is built from TRBV5-1 and TRBJ2-3; 10 nucleotides match TRBD2. The CDR3 region is CASSFRTSGIDTQYF. CDR3 nucleotide sequence: TGCGCCAGCAGCTTCCGGACTAGCGGCATAGATACGCAGTATTTT.